The present T cell receptor beta chain was sequenced within a study of blood T cell repertoires in COVID-19. Overall study context: From the United States, Italy and Spain came samples of acute and convalescent COVID-19. T cells, B-cell-depleted T cells, or PBMCs provided the cDNA or gDNA that served as material.

This clone was recorded many times. The trim removed 1 base at V and 4 bases at J, leaving 2 bases unmatched. The CDR3 spans 14 residues. Looked up from germline, CDR1 is SGHDN and CDR2 is FVKESK. Methods used by the authors: It was from reference gene primer amplification that nucleated cell counts were estimated. Method: immunoSEQ multiplex PCR; TCRdb's copy keeps in-frame clones and lacks some. V and J calls plus clone size are reproduced from that table; the DNA served to infer D and trimming. The data show some 93,000 clones, more than 75% seen once. The chain uses TRBV14 and TRBJ1-1; 8 bases are a match to TRBD1. Source material: peripheral blood. The receptor comes from a man aged 45-65 years with acute or convalescent COVID-19. The CDR3 DNA reads TGTGCCAGCAGCCAAGGACAGGGGATCACTGAAGCTTTCTTT. Amino acids: CASSQGQGITEAFF.